Reported below is one T cell receptor (beta chain). V lost 6 bases and J lost 5; bases outside the gene matches: 11. The V gene's germline CDR1 is SGHNT and CDR2 YENEEA. The CDR3 sequence is 15 residues long. The data derive from a study of blood T cell repertoires in COVID-19. Profiled with immunoSEQ multiplex PCR; TCRdb holds only in-frame clones, not every one. The data contain roughly 140,000 clones, about 88% of them singletons. Material for sequencing was PBMCs or T cells enriched from blood (not recorded which). The rearrangement links TRBV11-3 to TRBJ2-7; 9 bases fit TRBD2. The sequence was collected from a man between 45 and 60 years old who had recovered from COVID-19. CDR3 residues: CASSPTGTSYDEQYF. The CDR3 DNA sequence: TGTGCCAGCAGTCCTACCGGGACTAGCTACGACGAGCAGTACTTC.